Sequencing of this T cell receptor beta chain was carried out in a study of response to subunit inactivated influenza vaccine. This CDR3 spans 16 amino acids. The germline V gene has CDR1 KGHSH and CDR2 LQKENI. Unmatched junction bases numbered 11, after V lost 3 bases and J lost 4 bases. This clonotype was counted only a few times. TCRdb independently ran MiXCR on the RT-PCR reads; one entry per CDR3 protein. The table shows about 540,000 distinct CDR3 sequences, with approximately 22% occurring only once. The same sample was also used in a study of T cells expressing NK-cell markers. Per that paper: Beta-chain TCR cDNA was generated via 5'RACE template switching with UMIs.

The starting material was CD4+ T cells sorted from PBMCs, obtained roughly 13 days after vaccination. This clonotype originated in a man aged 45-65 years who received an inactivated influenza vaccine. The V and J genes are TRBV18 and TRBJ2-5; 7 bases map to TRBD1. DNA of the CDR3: TGTGCCAGCTCACCCAGACAGGGAATCCCTCCAGAGACCCAGTACTTC. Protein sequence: CASSPRQGIPPETQYF.